One and the same sample provided the 17 T cell receptor beta chains below, sequenced in a study of graft-versus-host responses after intestinal transplantation (dated by TCRdb to about 2021). Library preparation used the immunoSEQ multiplex PCR assay. TCRdb's version of the immuneACCESS table is confined to in-frame rearrangements and falls short of the full clone set. An unresolved V gene accounts for under half of the shortfall where checked; the remainder is of unknown origin. The sample records around 87,000 clones, approximately 90% of which are singletons. About 0.44% of the sample is held by the ten biggest clonotypes. Their antigen targets remain unknown. This sample's time point label indicates: cells obtained before transplantation from donor or recipient. Sequencing was performed on unstimulated CD8+ T cells sorted from spleen or lymph node cells, taken before transplant. The receptors shown here come from a human donor who was the organ donor for an intestinal transplant.

As DNA, the CDR3 is TGCAGCGTTGAGGTAGCGGGGGGCCCTACTTACAATGAGCAGTTCTTC. Translating it yields CSVEVAGGPTYNEQFF. V usage is TRBV29-1 and J usage is TRBJ2-1; 10 positions match TRBD2. The germline CDR1 and CDR2 sequences are SQVTM and ANQGSEA. The J segment lost 4 bases and the V segment lost 3 bases, leaving 9 bases of the junction unmatched. The CDR3 spans 16 residues.

J is TRBJ1-5 and V is TRBV19, with 12 bases lining up with TRBD1. The V gene end was trimmed by 9 bases and the J gene end by 5 bases; junction bases not matched to a gene: 14. Germline V gives CDR1 LNHDA, CDR2 SQIVND (reference sequence). The CDR3 spans 17 residues. The CDR3 sequence is CASFNGRDRGQDQPQHF. CDR3 DNA sequence: TGTGCCAGCTTTAATGGACGGGACAGGGGGCAAGATCAGCCCCAGCATTTT.

V is TRBV9 and J is TRBJ2-2, with a possible D match to TRBD1 (6 bases). The length of the CDR3 is 16 residues. Germline-derived CDR1 and CDR2 are SGDLS and YYNGEE. V gave up 2 bases and J gave up 6 bases, with 17 bases separating them. The CDR3 loop reads CASSVETGKRAGELFF. As DNA, the CDR3 is TGTGCCAGCAGCGTTGAAACAGGGAAGAGGGCCGGGGAGCTGTTTTTT.

This chain connects TRBV7-9 to TRBJ2-1, with 10 bases matching TRBD1. Per the germline V gene, CDR1 is SEHNR and CDR2 is FQNEAQ (reference sequence). The CDR3 runs to 13 residues. Trimming cost V 3 bases and J 15 bases; bases outside gene matches: 8. The DNA of the CDR3 is TGTGCCAGCAGCTTTCGGCCGGGACAGGGGACGTTCTTC. As protein: CASSFRPGQGTFF.

As to this clone: A junction boundary mismatches the germline segment, possibly from a read error. The CDR3 region is CASSLGQGAVEQYF. The CDR3 nucleotides are TGTGCCAGCAGTTTGGGACAGGGGGCCGTCGAGCAGTACTTC. The chain is built from TRBV5-8 and TRBJ2-7, with 12 positions matching TRBD1. This CDR3 is 14 amino acids long. Germline lookup yields CDR1 SGHTS and CDR2 YDEGEE.

The chain recombines TRBV27 with TRBJ1-2, with D possibly being TRBD1 (5 bases). V was pared by 3 bases and J by 2 bases, with 7 bases between. The CDR3 is 13 amino acids. Germline V gene sequence: CDR1 MNHEY, CDR2 SMNVEV (reference sequence). Here the CDR3 DNA reads TGTGCCAGCAGTTTTTCAGGGAACTATGGCTACACCTTC. Amino acid sequence: CASSFSGNYGYTF.

The gene calls are TRBV4-3 and TRBJ2-7; 7 bases fit TRBD1. V was pared by 4 bases and J by 1 base, with 7 bases of the junction left unmatched. Per the germline V gene, CDR1 is LGHNA and CDR2 is YSLEER. The CDR3 spans 15 residues. CDR3 nucleotide sequence: TGCGCCAGCAGCCCTAGTCGACAGGGATCCTACGAGCAGTACTTC. Translating gives CASSPSRQGSYEQYF.

The chain has TRBV19 and TRBJ1-5, with D possibly matching TRBD1 (5 bases). V was clipped by 3 bases and J by 1 base, with 10 bases between them. This CDR3 has 15 amino acids. Germline V gene lookup returns CDR1 LNHDA and CDR2 SQIVND (reference sequence). CDR3 sequence: CASSIGPGSNQPQHF. CDR3 nucleotide sequence: TGTGCCAGTAGTATTGGTCCAGGGAGCAATCAGCCCCAGCATTTT.

As regards this clone: Other DNA sequences from this sample encode an identical CDR3 as well. V usage is TRBV5-4 and J usage is TRBJ2-7, with 9 bases that match TRBD1. CDR3 size: 15 residues. CDR1 and CDR2 (germline): SGHNT, YYREEE (reference sequence). J gave up 3 bases and V 4 bases, and 8 bases lay outside the gene matches. For the CDR3, the DNA is TGTGCCAGCAGCGTAGGACAGGGGCCCCTCTACGAGCAGTACTTC. Its translation: CASSVGQGPLYEQYF.

The chain links TRBV4-1 to TRBJ2-2; 9 nucleotides line up with TRBD1. V shed 6 bases and J 6 bases; nucleotides not matched to a gene: 5. Germline V lookup: CDR1 MGHRA, CDR2 YSYEKL. The CDR3 is 14 residues long. CDR3: CASSRTGEAGELFF. The CDR3 DNA reads as TGCGCCAGCAGTCGGACAGGGGAGGCCGGGGAGCTGTTTTTT.

The V gene is TRBV2, the J gene TRBJ2-3; 7 bases are a match to TRBD2. There are 12 residues in the CDR3. V lost 6 bases to trimming and J lost 6 bases; unmatched junction nucleotides: 3. Per germline, CDR1 SNHLY and CDR2 FYNNEI. The CDR3 DNA reads as TGTGCCAGCAGGGGGGGGTGGGATACGCAGTATTTT. Translating gives CASRGGWDTQYF.

The chain combines TRBV13 with TRBJ2-2; 7 bases agree with TRBD1. Germline CDR1 is PRHDT and CDR2 is FYEKMQ (reference sequence). The ends lost 5 bases at V and 0 bases at J; junction bases unmatched: 0. CDR3 size: 14 residues. CDR3 sequence reads: CASSDRANTGELFF. CDR3 DNA sequence: TGTGCCAGCAGCGACAGGGCGAACACCGGGGAGCTGTTTTTT.

The chain carries TRBV7-8 and TRBJ1-4; 9 nucleotides match TRBD1. Germline CDR1 and CDR2: SGHVS and FQNEAQ. The CDR3 length is 16 residues. With V trimmed by 5 bases and J by 3 bases, 7 bases remained unmatched. DNA of the CDR3: TGTGCCAGCAGCATGTCGACAGGGGGGCCTAATGAAAAACTGTTTTTT. Its translation is CASSMSTGGPNEKLFF.

V gene TRBV6-5 combines with J gene TRBJ2-7; TRBD1 might be the D (6 bases). With 8 bases removed from V and 2 bases from J, the gap between germline ends came to 16 bases. Per germline, CDR1 MNHEY and CDR2 SVGAGI. This CDR3 has 14 amino acids. The CDR3 DNA sequence: TGTGCCAGCCGGACAAACAGGGTACCCTACGAGCAGTACTTC. It specifies CASRTNRVPYEQYF.

The chain has TRBV4-1 and TRBJ1-5; tentative D call: TRBD1 (6 bases). The CDR3 loop spans 15 amino acids. Trimming shortened V by 5 bases and J by 1 base, and 12 bases separated the two germline ends. The germline V gene has CDR1 MGHRA and CDR2 YSYEKL. The chain's CDR3 is CASSIRTESNQPQHF. In DNA form, the CDR3 reads TGCGCCAGCAGCATTCGGACAGAGAGCAATCAGCCCCAGCATTTT.

The rearrangement joins TRBV11-2 to TRBJ2-1, with 9 bases fitting TRBD2. V was pared by 0 bases and J by 6 bases, with 6 bases of the junction left unmatched. The CDR3 is made up of 16 amino acids. CDR1 SGHAT and CDR2 FQNNGV come from the germline V gene. In DNA form, the CDR3 reads TGTGCCAGCAGCTTAGAAGGGACTAGCTTTACCAATGAGCAGTTCTTC. It encodes CASSLEGTSFTNEQFF.

V is TRBV7-2 and J is TRBJ2-3; the D gene is possibly TRBD1 (5 bases). The V gene lost 1 base and the J gene lost 0 bases, with 14 bases spanning the gap. Per germline, CDR1 SGHTA and CDR2 FQGNSA. The CDR3 is 17 residues long. The CDR3 spells CASSLGGQLPSTDTQYF. The CDR3 nucleotides read TGTGCCAGCAGCTTAGGGGGCCAGCTCCCTAGCACAGATACGCAGTATTTT.